The sequence of this T cell receptor beta chain was determined in a study of T cell repertoires in cytomegalovirus infection. At the level of the study: The authors used CMV epitopes that were HLA-C-restricted (recently identified) and HLA-B-restricted (well studied). The study's findings and limits: Ex vivo responses were dominated by HLA-C-restricted CMV-specific TCR beta clonotypes.

On this clonotype itself: The antigen is undetermined.

A single record per CDR3 protein comes from TCRdb applying MiXCR to the reads. This table holds some 920,000 distinct CDR3 sequences, roughly 31% found once. The CDR3 sequence is 15 residues long. Germline assignment: CDR1 LNHDA and CDR2 SQIVND (reference sequence). Trimming stripped 3 bases from V and 2 bases from J, with 12 bases between. The clonotype originates from a human donor in good health (CMV status not recorded). Some clones in this sample may be carry-over from other donors' samples. Source: cultured CD8+ T cells from PBMCs, taken from culture after CMV antigen stimulation. The chain employs TRBV19 and TRBJ2-3, with D possibly matching TRBD2 (5 bases). The CDR3 DNA follows: TGTGCCAGTAGTATCGCGGGTCAATACACAGATACGCAGTATTTT. As protein: CASSIAGQYTDTQYF.